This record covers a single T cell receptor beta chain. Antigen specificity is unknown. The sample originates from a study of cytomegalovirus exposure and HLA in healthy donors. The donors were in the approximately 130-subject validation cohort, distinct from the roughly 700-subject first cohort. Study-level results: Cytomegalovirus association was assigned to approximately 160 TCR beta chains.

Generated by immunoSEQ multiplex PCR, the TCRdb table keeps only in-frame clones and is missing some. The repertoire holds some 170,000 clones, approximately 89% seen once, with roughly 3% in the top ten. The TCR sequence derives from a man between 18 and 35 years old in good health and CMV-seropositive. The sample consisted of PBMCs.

CDR3 nucleotide sequence: TGTGCCAGCAGTGTTGTAGCGGGAATTGGGGAGCAGTACTTC. Residues: CASSVVAGIGEQYF. This chain uses TRBV6-1 with TRBJ2-7, with 8 bases matching TRBD2. CDR1 and CDR2 from the germline V gene are MNHNS and SASEGT. The V segment lost 4 bases and the J segment 7 bases; nucleotides outside the gene matches: 9. The CDR3 length is 14 residues.